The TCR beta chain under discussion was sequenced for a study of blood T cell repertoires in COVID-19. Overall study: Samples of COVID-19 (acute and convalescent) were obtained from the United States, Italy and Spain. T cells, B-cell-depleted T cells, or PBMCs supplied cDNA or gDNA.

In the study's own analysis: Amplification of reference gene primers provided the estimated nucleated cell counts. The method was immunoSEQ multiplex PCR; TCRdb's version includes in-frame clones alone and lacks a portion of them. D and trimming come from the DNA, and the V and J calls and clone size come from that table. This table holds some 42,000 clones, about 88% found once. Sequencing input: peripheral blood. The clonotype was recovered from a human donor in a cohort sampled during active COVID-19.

CDR3 nucleotide sequence: TGTGCCTGGAGTGTACAGGGCTGGGAGAACCCCTTCTTT. This encodes CAWSVQGWENPFF. The chain has TRBV30 and TRBJ1-1, with D maybe TRBD1 (6 bases). Deletions cut 0 bases from V and 14 bases from J, with 19 bases between. This CDR3 has 13 amino acids. CDR1 and CDR2 (germline): GTSNPN, SVGIG (reference sequence).